The sequence of this T cell receptor beta chain was determined in a study of blood T cell repertoires in COVID-19. This table comes from immunoSEQ multiplex PCR, and its TCRdb copy is limited to in-frame clones, with some not included. Counted here are 250,000 to 300,000 clones, around nine tenths occurring once; the ten biggest clones make up around 5.1%. From germline, CDR1 is SEHNR and CDR2 FQNEAQ (reference sequence). This CDR3 region has 15 residues. V dropped 3 bases and J dropped 6; count of bases not matched to a gene: 7. Source material: peripheral blood. The J gene is TRBJ1-4, the V gene TRBV7-9, with TRBD1 identical over 7 bases. This receptor was identified in a woman in her sixties with COVID-19, enrolled during active disease. The CDR3 loop reads CASSFRQGEDEKLFF. The CDR3, as DNA: TGTGCCAGCAGCTTCCGACAGGGAGAGGATGAAAAACTGTTTTTT.